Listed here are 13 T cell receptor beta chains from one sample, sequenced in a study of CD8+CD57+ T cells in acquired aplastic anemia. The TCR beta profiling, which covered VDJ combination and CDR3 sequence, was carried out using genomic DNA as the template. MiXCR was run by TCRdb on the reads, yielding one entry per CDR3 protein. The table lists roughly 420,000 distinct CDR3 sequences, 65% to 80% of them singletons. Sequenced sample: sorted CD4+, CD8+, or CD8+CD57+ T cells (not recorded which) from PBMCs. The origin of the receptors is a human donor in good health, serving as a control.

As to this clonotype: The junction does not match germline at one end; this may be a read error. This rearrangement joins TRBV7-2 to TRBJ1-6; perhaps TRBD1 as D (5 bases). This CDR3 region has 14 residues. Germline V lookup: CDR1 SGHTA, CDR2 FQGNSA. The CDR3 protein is CASSTGPLVSPPHF. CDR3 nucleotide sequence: TGTGCCAGTAGTACAGGACCATTAGTCTCCCCCCCACATTTT. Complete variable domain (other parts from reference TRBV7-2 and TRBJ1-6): GAGVSQSPSNKVTEKGKDVELRCDPISGHTALYWYRQSLGQGLEFLIYFQGNSAPDKSGLPSDRFSAERTGGSVSTLTIQRTQQEDSAVYLCASSTGPLVSPPHFGNGTRLTVT.

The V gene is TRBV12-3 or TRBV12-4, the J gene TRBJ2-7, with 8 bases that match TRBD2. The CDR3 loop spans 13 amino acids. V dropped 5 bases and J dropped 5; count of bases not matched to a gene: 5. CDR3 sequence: CASSMAGGHEQYF. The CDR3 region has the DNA TGTGCCAGCAGTATGGCGGGGGGCCACGAGCAGTACTTC.

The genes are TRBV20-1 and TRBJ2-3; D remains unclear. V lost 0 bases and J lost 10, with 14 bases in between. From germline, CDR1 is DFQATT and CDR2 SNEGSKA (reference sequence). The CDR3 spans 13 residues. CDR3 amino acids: CSARDPRQGSQYF. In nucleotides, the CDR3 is TGCAGTGCTAGAGATCCCCGACAAGGCTCGCAGTATTTT.

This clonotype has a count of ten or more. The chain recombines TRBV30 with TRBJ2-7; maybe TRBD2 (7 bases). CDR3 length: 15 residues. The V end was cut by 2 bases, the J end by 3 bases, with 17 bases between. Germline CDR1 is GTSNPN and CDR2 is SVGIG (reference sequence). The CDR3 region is CAWSRGGASIYEQYF. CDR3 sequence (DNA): TGTGCCTGGAGTAGGGGGGGGGCCAGTATCTACGAGCAGTACTTC.

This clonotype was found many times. The CDR3 protein is CASRQGGSNQPQHF. CDR3 bases: TGTGCCAGCAGACAAGGGGGTAGCAATCAGCCCCAGCATTTT. This rearrangement joins TRBV6-5 to TRBJ1-5; D perhaps matches TRBD1 (6 bases). Germline-derived CDR1 and CDR2 are MNHEY and SVGAGI. V was clipped by 6 bases and J by 0 bases, with 9 bases between them. The CDR3 totals 14 residues.

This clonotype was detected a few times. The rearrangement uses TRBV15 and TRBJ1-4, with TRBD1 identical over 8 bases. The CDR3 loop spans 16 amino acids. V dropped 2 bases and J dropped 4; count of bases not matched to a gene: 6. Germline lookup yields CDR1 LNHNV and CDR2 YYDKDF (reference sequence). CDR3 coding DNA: TGTGCCACCAGCAGAACCGGGACAGGTGGTAATGAAAAACTGTTTTTT. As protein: CATSRTGTGGNEKLFF.

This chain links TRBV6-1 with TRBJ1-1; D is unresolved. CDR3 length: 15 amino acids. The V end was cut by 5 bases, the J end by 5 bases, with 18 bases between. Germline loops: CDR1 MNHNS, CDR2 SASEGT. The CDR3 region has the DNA TGTGCCAGCAGTACCCTTCTATTCGGAAATACTGAAGCTTTCTTT. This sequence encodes CASSTLLFGNTEAFF.

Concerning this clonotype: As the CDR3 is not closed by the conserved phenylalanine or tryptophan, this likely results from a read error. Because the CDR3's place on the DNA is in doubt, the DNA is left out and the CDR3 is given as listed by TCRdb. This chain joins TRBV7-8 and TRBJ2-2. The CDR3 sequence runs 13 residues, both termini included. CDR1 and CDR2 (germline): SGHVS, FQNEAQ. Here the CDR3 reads CASSRRRSGETCI.

The CDR3 DNA is TGTGCCAGCAGCACCGGGACGGCCTACAAAGAGCAGTTTTTT. Translated: CASSTGTAYKEQFF. V is TRBV9 and J is TRBJ1-4, with D possibly being TRBD1 (5 bases). CDR1 SGDLS and CDR2 YYNGEE come from the germline V gene. This CDR3 contains 14 residues. V lost 4 bases and J 16 bases, leaving 23 bases between the germline ends.

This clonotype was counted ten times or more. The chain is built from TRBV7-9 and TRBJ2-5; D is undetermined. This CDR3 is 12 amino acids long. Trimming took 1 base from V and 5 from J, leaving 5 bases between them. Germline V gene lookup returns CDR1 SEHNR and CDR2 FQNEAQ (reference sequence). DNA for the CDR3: TGTGCCAGCAGCTTAGTGCCGGAGACCCAGTACTTC. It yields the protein CASSLVPETQYF.

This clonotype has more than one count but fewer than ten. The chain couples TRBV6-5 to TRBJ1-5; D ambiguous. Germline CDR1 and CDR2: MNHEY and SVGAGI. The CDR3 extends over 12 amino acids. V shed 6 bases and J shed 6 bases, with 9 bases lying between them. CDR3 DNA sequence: TGTGCCAGCAGCGCTCCAGGTCAGCCCCAGCATTTT. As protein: CASSAPGQPQHF.

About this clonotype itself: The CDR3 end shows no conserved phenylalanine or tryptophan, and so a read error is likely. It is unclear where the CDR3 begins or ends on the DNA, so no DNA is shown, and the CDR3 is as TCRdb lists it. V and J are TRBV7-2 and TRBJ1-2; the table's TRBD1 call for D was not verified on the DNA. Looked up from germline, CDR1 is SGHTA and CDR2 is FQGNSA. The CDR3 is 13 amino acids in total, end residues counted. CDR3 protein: CASSFHTGQGQHQ.

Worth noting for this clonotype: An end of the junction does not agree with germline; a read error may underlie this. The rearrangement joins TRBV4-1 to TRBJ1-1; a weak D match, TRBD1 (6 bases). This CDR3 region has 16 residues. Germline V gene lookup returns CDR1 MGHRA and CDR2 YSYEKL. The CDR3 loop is CASIQSSGHSNTEAFF. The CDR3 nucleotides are TGCGCCAGCATCCAAAGTTCGGGACATTCGAACACTGAAGCTTTCTTT.